This T cell receptor (beta chain) was observed in a study of CD8 T cells in ankylosing spondylitis. V lost 0 bases and J 7 bases, leaving 10 bases between the germline ends. The CDR3 runs 14 residues. Germline-derived CDR1 and CDR2 are SEHNR and FQNEAQ (reference sequence). TCRdb re-called the 5' RACE reads through MiXCR, storing one row per CDR3 protein. The top ten hold roughly 4.5% of the sample, which has approximately 180,000 distinct CDR3 sequences, 15% to 20% seen once. As for this clonotype: Its antigen is currently unknown.

Study-level findings and limits: Within matched ankylosing spondylitis synovial fluid, disease-linked clones were reportedly significantly enriched.

The rearrangement uses TRBV7-9 and TRBJ2-4, with D possibly matching TRBD2 (6 bases). The TCR originated in a male donor between 10 and 30 years old with ankylosing spondylitis or in good health (not recorded which). The sample consisted of blood, either unsorted or a sorted T cell fraction (not recorded which). In DNA form, the CDR3 reads TGTGCCAGCAGCTTAGCTAGCGGCAGGAACATTCAGTACTTC. This gives the protein CASSLASGRNIQYF.